This T cell receptor beta chain was captured by sequencing in a study of blood T cell repertoires in COVID-19. The method was immunoSEQ multiplex PCR; TCRdb's version includes in-frame clones alone and lacks a portion of them. The sample carries a few hundred thousand clones, 80% to 90% recorded once. The TCR sequence derives from a man in his fifties with active or convalescent COVID-19. Sequencing was carried out using peripheral blood.

The CDR3 DNA reads TGTGCCAGTAGACGAGTTTCCTACAATGAGCAGTTCTTC. It translates to CASRRVSYNEQFF. The chain combines TRBV19 with TRBJ2-1; D gene uncertain. The CDR3 loop spans 13 amino acids. Germline CDR1 reads LNHDA; CDR2 reads SQIVND (reference sequence). V was clipped by 6 bases and J by 1 base, with 7 bases between them.